This T cell receptor beta chain was documented in a study of CD8+CD57+ T cells in acquired aplastic anemia. The overall study: Isolated CD4+ and CD8+ cells, once sorted, yielded DNA averaging around 2.9 ug.

General study findings and limits: CD8+ Simpson's diversity showed no significant patient-control difference. The same twenty-nine CD8+ CDR3 sequences occurred in patients and in controls.

The CDR3 spans 14 residues. Losses at the gene ends were 6 bases for V and 2 bases for J; bases not matched to a gene: 5. Germline loops: CDR1 SEHNR, CDR2 FQNEAQ (reference sequence). Investigators profiled TCR beta VDJ and CDR3 from genomic DNA template. TCRdb fed the reads into MiXCR, producing one record per CDR3 protein. This table holds roughly 190,000 distinct CDR3 sequences, about half found once. Details on this clonotype: The antigen is undetermined.

This chain links TRBV7-9 with TRBJ2-3, with 7 nucleotides matching TRBD2. Sequencing input: sorted CD4+, CD8+, or CD8+CD57+ T cells (not recorded which) from PBMCs. The clonotype comes from a human donor in good health, serving as a control. The CDR3 DNA reads TGTGCCAGCAGTAACCTAGCGGACACAGATACGCAGTATTTT. This codes for CASSNLADTDTQYF. Full variable domain (rest looked up from reference TRBV7-9 and TRBJ2-3): DTGVSQNPRHKITKRGQNVTFRCDPISEHNRLYWYRQTLGQGPEFLTYFQNEAQLEKSRLLSDRFSAERPKGSFSTLEIQRTEQGDSAMYLCASSNLADTDTQYFGPGTRLTVL.